This TCR beta chain was identified during a study of naive CD8 T cells in extremely preterm neonates. Study-level points and caveats: Preterm samples differed in productive template counts; sample size was small. Compared with older groups, preterm CDR3s were shorter, with fewer N additions and less trimming. iChao1 richness was lowest in preterm neonates, significantly versus all ages.

Extremely preterm deliveries at about 23-28 weeks of gestation provided the preterm samples. Sorting kept Annexin V-negative CD3+CD8+CD45RA+CCR7+ naive T cells. With respect to this clone: Its antigen is still unknown.

Produced via immunoSEQ multiplex PCR; TCRdb's table is partial and in-frame only. The table lists fewer than 25,000 clones, 88% of them singletons, with approximately 1% in the top ten. The sample taken for sequencing was naive CD8+ T cells from cord blood. This TCR derives from a boy who was born preterm.

CDR3 amino acids: CSVERGAKNIQYF. In DNA, the CDR3 is TGCAGCGTTGAGCGGGGGGCCAAAAACATTCAGTACTTC. This chain uses TRBV29-1 with TRBJ2-4; 7 bases fit TRBD2. The CDR3 runs to 13 residues. Germline CDR1 reads SQVTM; CDR2 reads ANQGSEA. The V segment lost 3 bases and the J segment 1 base; nucleotides outside the gene matches: 0.